One and the same sample provided the 8 T cell receptor beta chains below, sequenced in a study of beta chain features in type 1 diabetes. Regarding the study as a whole: TCRB CDR3s from Type 1 diabetes patients were moderately but significantly shorter in all four CD4+ subsets.

These TCRs are of unknown antigen specificity. Sequencing targeted expressed TCRB transcripts, as all isolated RNA had been reverse transcribed. Method: immunoSEQ multiplex PCR; TCRdb's copy keeps in-frame clones and lacks some. The table shows 250,000 to 300,000 clones, with 20% to 25% occurring only once. The sequenced sample was naive CD4+ T cells from blood. The receptors derive from a woman under 40 with type 1 diabetes.

Only a few counts were recorded for this clone. The rearrangement uses TRBV27 and TRBJ2-1; D unresolved. V was shortened by 2 bases and J by 1 base, with 12 bases between the two germline ends. Germline V gene lookup returns CDR1 MNHEY and CDR2 SMNVEV (reference sequence). The CDR3 has 16 residues. The CDR3 bases are TGTGCCAGCAGTTTAGTACTATACGGATCCTACAATGAGCAGTTCTTC. This gives the protein CASSLVLYGSYNEQFF.

This clone was seen only a few times. The V gene is TRBV5-4, the J gene TRBJ2-5; D remains unclear. Trimming shortened V by 0 bases and J by 3 bases, and 6 bases separated the two germline ends. CDR1 and CDR2 (germline): SGHNT, YYREEE (reference sequence). This CDR3 has 13 residues. CDR3 loop: CASSLDSKETQYF. The CDR3 DNA reads TGTGCCAGCAGCTTGGACAGCAAAGAGACCCAGTACTTC.

This clone occurred a few times. The V gene is TRBV30, the J gene TRBJ2-5; tentative D call: TRBD2 (6 bases). In germline, CDR1 is GTSNPN, CDR2 SVGIG (reference sequence). This CDR3 region has 14 residues. V lost 4 bases to trimming and J lost 3 bases, with 15 bases between them. CDR3 nucleotides: TGTGCCTGGACCGAAGGGGTAGCGGAAGAGACCCAGTACTTC. Translating gives CAWTEGVAEETQYF.

The chain uses TRBV18 and TRBJ1-5; 8 bases match TRBD1. CDR3 size: 14 residues. The junction had 5 bases not matched to a gene; V was cut back by 3 bases and J by 7 bases. In germline, CDR1 is KGHSH, CDR2 LQKENI. The CDR3 is CASSPGTGPQPQHF. The CDR3 nucleotides are TGTGCCAGCTCACCCGGGACAGGTCCCCAGCCCCAGCATTTT.

The chain recombines TRBV9 with TRBJ1-1, with D possibly TRBD1 on 6 matching bases. The ends were cut back, 2 bases at V and 8 bases at J, with 13 bases in the middle. The CDR3 runs 13 residues. CDR1 is SGDLS and CDR2 is YYNGEE in the germline V gene. CDR3 sequence reads: CASSVFETGEAFF. DNA of the CDR3: TGTGCCAGCAGCGTGTTTGAAACAGGGGAAGCTTTCTTT.

The CDR3 sequence: CASSTWDRGHPGYTF. The CDR3 nucleotides are TGTGCCAGTAGTACCTGGGACAGGGGGCATCCTGGCTACACCTTC. V and J are TRBV19 and TRBJ1-2; TRBD1 agrees at 12 bases. J lost 7 bases, V lost 4 bases, and 7 bases had no gene match. The CDR3 is made up of 15 amino acids. Germline lookup yields CDR1 LNHDA and CDR2 SQIVND (reference sequence).

Only a few counts were recorded for this clone. The V gene is TRBV5-6, the J gene TRBJ2-5; D not certain. Trimming stripped 3 bases from V and 2 bases from J, with 23 bases between. Germline values: CDR1 SGHDT, CDR2 YYEEEE. This CDR3 is built from 18 residues. The CDR3 region is CASSYGKVRWSQQETQYF. Here the CDR3 DNA reads TGTGCCAGCAGCTACGGTAAAGTTAGGTGGAGTCAACAAGAGACCCAGTACTTC.

The chain recombines TRBV19 with TRBJ1-1; 7 bases fit TRBD1. The germline V gene has CDR1 LNHDA and CDR2 SQIVND (reference sequence). The CDR3 has 13 amino acids. J was trimmed by 4 bases and V by 9 bases; bases with no gene match: 8. The CDR3 is CASLRQGGTEAFF. CDR3 DNA: TGTGCCAGCCTCAGACAGGGAGGCACTGAAGCTTTCTTT.